Given below is one T cell receptor (beta chain) in context. Sequenced by immunoSEQ multiplex PCR; TCRdb stores in-frame clones only, minus some. The data show roughly 69,000 clones, 95% to 96% seen once. This sample was taken from a study of brain T cells in children with intractable seizures. V trimming: 6 bases; J trimming: 3 bases; junction bases outside the gene matches: 19. CDR3 size: 21 residues. Looked up from germline, CDR1 is MGHRA and CDR2 is YSYEKL. The rearrangement links TRBV4-1 to TRBJ2-2; TRBD2 agrees at 13 bases. Sequenced here: peripheral blood, sampled at surgery. The source of this sequence is a boy under three years old with focal cortical dysplasia and intractable seizures. The CDR3 DNA follows: TGCGCCAGCAGTTCCCGCGATTTGGGACTAGCGGGGTCCCTTCACACCGGGGAGCTGTTTTTT. Amino acid sequence: CASSSRDLGLAGSLHTGELFF.